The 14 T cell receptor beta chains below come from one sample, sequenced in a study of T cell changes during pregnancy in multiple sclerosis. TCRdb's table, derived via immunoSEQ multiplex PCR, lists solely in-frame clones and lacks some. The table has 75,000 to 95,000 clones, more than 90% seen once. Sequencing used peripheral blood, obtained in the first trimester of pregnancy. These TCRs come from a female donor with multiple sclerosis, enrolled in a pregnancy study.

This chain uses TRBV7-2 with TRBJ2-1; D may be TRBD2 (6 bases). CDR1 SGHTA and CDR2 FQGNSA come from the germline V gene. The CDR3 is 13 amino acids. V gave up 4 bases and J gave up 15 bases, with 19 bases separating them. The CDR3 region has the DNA TGTGCCAGCAGCTCATACGGATCGACTAGAGGGTTCTTC. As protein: CASSSYGSTRGFF.

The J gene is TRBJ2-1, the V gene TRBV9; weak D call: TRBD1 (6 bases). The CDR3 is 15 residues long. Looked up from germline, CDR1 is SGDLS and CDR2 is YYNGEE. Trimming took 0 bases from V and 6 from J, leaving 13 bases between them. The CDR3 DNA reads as TGTGCCAGCAGCGTAGCTGTTGGACAGTTCAATGAGCAGTTCTTC. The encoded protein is CASSVAVGQFNEQFF. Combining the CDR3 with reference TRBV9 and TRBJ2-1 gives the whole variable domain DSGVTQTPKHLITATGQRVTLRCSPRSGDLSVYWYQQSLDQGLQFLIQYYNGEERAKGNILERFSAQQFPDLHSELNLSSLELGDSALYFCASSVAVGQFNEQFFGPGTRLTVL.

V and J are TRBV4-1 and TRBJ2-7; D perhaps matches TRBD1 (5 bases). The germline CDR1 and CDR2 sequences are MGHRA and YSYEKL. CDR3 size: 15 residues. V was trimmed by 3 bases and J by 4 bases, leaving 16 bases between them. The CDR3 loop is CASSHTGGQVYEQYF. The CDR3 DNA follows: TGCGCCAGCAGCCACACAGGTGGGCAGGTTTACGAGCAGTACTTC.

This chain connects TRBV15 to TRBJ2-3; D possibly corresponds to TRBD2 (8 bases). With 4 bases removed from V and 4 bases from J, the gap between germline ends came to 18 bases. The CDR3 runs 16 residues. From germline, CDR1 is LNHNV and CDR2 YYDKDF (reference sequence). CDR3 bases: TGTGCCACCAGCAAACCGACAGGGACTAGAGCAGATACGCAGTATTTT. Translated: CATSKPTGTRADTQYF.

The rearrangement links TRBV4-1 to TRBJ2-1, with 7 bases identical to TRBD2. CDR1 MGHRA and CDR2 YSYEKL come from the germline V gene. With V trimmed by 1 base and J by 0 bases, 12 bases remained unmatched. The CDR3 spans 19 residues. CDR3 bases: TGCGCCAGCAGCCAAGGACTAGCCGGGGCGAAACTCTCCTACAATGAGCAGTTCTTC. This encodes CASSQGLAGAKLSYNEQFF.

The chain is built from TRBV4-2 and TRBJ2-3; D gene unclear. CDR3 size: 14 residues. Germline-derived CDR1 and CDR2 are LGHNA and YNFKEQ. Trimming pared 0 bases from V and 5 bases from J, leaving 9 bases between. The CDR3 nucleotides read TGTGCCAGCAGCCAAGACCCTAACGAAGATACGCAGTATTTT. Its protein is CASSQDPNEDTQYF.

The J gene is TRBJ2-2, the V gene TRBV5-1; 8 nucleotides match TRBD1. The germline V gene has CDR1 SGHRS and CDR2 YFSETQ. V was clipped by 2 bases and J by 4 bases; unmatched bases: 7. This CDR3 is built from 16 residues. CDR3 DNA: TGCGCCAGCAGCTTTCTGGCAGGGGGCCGCACCGGGGAGCTGTTTTTT. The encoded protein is CASSFLAGGRTGELFF.

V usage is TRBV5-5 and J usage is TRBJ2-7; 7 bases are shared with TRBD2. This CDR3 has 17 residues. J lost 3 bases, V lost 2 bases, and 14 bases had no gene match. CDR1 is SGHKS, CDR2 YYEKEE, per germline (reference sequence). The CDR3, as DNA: TGTGCCAGCAGCTTATCGGGCTGGGCGGGAGAGGGCTACGAGCAGTACTTC. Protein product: CASSLSGWAGEGYEQYF.

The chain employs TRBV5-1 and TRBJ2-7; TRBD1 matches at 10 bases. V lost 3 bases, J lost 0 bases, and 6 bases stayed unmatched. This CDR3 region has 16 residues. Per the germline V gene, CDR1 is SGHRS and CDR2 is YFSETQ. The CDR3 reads CASSYSGTGVSYEQYF. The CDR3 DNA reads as TGCGCCAGCAGCTACTCCGGGACAGGGGTCTCCTACGAGCAGTACTTC.

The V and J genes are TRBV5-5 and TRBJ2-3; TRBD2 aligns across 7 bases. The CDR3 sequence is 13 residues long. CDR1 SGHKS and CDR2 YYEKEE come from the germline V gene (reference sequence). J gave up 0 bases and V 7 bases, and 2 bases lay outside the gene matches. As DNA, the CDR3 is TGTGCCAGCTATAGCGGGAGCACAGATACGCAGTATTTT. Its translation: CASYSGSTDTQYF.

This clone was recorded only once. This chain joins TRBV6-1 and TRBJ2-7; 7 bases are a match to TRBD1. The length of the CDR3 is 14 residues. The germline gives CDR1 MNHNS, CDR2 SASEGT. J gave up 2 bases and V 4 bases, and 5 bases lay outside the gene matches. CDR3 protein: CASSVTTGTYEQYF. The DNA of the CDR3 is TGTGCCAGCAGTGTAACGACAGGGACCTACGAGCAGTACTTC.

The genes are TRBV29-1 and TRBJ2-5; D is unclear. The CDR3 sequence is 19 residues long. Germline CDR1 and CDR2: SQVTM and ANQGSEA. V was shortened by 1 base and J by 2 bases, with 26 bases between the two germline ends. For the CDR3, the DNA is TGCAGCGTTGAAGGAATGGCGGCATCCCCTTACAACATACAAGAGACCCAGTACTTC. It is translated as CSVEGMAASPYNIQETQYF.

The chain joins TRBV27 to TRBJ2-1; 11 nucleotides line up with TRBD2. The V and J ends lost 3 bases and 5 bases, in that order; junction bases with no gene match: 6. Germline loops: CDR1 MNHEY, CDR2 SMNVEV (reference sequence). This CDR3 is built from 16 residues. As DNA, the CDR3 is TGTGCCAGCAGTTTTAATCAGGGACTAGCGGACAATGAGCAGTTCTTC. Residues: CASSFNQGLADNEQFF.

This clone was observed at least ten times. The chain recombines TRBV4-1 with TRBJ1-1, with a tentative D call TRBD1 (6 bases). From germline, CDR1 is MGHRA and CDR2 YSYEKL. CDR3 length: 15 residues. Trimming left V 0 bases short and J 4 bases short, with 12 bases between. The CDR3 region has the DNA TGCGCCAGCAGCCAAGATTGGGGAGGGGGCACTGAAGCTTTCTTT. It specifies CASSQDWGGGTEAFF.